The clone carrying this TCR beta chain was seen a single time. Time point: neoterminal ileum biopsy at postoperative endoscopy, about 6 months after surgery. The germline V and J ends were trimmed by 2 bases and 3 bases, with 16 bases remaining between them. This CDR3 comprises 16 residues. Germline loops: CDR1 LNHDA, CDR2 SQIVND (reference sequence). The sample comes from a study of T cell repertoires in ileal Crohn's disease. As for the study in general: At postoperative colonoscopy, neoterminal ileum biopsies were taken as M6.

The protocol was immunoSEQ multiplex PCR, while the TCRdb copy is restricted to in-frame clones and leaves out a portion. This table holds a few thousand clones, about nine tenths found once. This rearrangement joins TRBV19 to TRBJ1-1; no definite D call. This receptor was identified in an adult with Crohn's disease. Sequenced sample: ileal tissue. The DNA for the CDR3 is TGTGCCAGTAGTATACGGTTAAGGGAAAGTCACACTGAAGCTTTCTTT. Translation gives CASSIRLRESHTEAFF.